Presented here are 11 T cell receptor beta chains from one specimen sequenced in a study of blood T cells in healthy people across ages. With a J-beta primer mix and a sample-barcoded 5' primer, a second PCR ran about 7 to 11 cycles. TCRdb used MiXCR to reprocess the 5' RACE reads, holding one entry per CDR3 protein. Of 450,000 to 650,000 distinct CDR3 sequences listed, approximately 25% were seen once; the top ten hold 7.5% to 9%. The same data also contributed to another study, on T cells of mothers and their children.

Material: blood. These receptor sequences come from a boy under 18 in good health.

In this sample, this clonotype turned up a few times. The rearrangement joins TRBV5-5 to TRBJ1-6; 7 nucleotides match TRBD1. Per germline, CDR1 SGHKS and CDR2 YYEKEE (reference sequence). V was clipped by 6 bases and J by 6 bases; unmatched bases: 6. The CDR3 runs to 14 residues. The CDR3 DNA reads as TGTGCCAGCATTCAGGGACAGTCTAATTCACCCCTCCACTTT. It yields the protein CASIQGQSNSPLHF.

The chain uses TRBV27 and TRBJ2-7; 10 nucleotides align to TRBD1. J lost 4 bases, V lost 6 bases, and 6 bases had no gene match. The CDR3 runs to 14 residues. Per germline, CDR1 MNHEY and CDR2 SMNVEV (reference sequence). The CDR3 spells CASSQGQGIYEQYF. The CDR3 DNA is TGTGCCAGCAGCCAGGGACAGGGGATTTACGAGCAGTACTTC.

The chain recombines TRBV10-3 with TRBJ2-2; D is unclear. Germline loops: CDR1 ENHRY, CDR2 SYGVKD. CDR3 length: 14 residues. The V and J ends lost 4 bases and 7 bases respectively, with 13 bases between them. CDR3 coding DNA: TGTGCCATCAGTGGGTCGGCCCACATCGGGGAGCTGTTTTTT. It encodes CAISGSAHIGELFF.

This clonotype appeared a few times. CDR3 protein: CASSFPPTGTEAFF. The CDR3 coding sequence is TGTGCCAGCAGTTTTCCACCAACAGGGACTGAAGCTTTCTTT. V gene TRBV28 combines with J gene TRBJ1-1, with D possibly being TRBD1 (6 bases). Germline V CDR1 and CDR2: MDHEN, SYDVKM. Trimming removed 3 bases from V and 5 bases from J, with 13 bases in between. The CDR3 is 14 amino acids.

The table lists this clonotype with a few counts. CDR3 coding DNA: TGTGCCAGCAGCTCGACAGGGCGGCGAGAGACCCAGTACTTC. This gives the protein CASSSTGRRETQYF. The gene calls are TRBV7-3 and TRBJ2-5, with 7 bases that match TRBD1. Germline values: CDR1 SGHTA, CDR2 FQGTGA. Trimming removed 4 bases from V and 4 bases from J; junction bases left unmatched: 6. The CDR3 sequence is 14 residues long. Using reference TRBV7-3 and TRBJ2-5 for the parts outside the CDR3, the full variable domain is GAGVSQTPSNKVTEKGKYVELRCDPISGHTALYWYRQSLGQGPEFLIYFQGTGAADDSGLPNDRFFAVRPEGSVSTLKIQRTERGDSAVYLCASSSTGRRETQYFGPGTRLLVL.

The J gene is TRBJ2-6, the V gene TRBV24-1; weak D call: TRBD2 (5 bases). The CDR3 length is 17 residues. V lost 3 bases and J 0 bases, leaving 11 bases between the germline ends. Germline V lookup: CDR1 KGHDR, CDR2 SFDVKD. CDR3 protein: CATSDPGLSSGANVLTF. The CDR3 DNA is TGTGCCACCAGTGATCCCGGACTGTCCTCTGGGGCCAACGTCCTGACTTTC.

The J gene is TRBJ1-4, the V gene TRBV7-2; possibly TRBD1 for D (5 bases). V dropped 3 bases and J dropped 8 bases, with 10 bases sitting between them. The V gene's germline CDR1 is SGHTA and CDR2 FQGNSA. CDR3 length equals 13 residues. The CDR3 nucleotides read TGTGCCAGCAGCTTTACAGGAAGGGAAAAACTGTTTTTT. Translating gives CASSFTGREKLFF. Full variable domain (outside the CDR3, taken from reference TRBV7-2 and TRBJ1-4): GAGVSQSPSNKVTEKGKDVELRCDPISGHTALYWYRQSLGQGLEFLIYFQGNSAPDKSGLPSDRFSAERTGGSVSTLTIQRTQQEDSAVYLCASSFTGREKLFFGSGTQLSVL.

V and J are TRBV20-1 and TRBJ2-5; 10 positions match TRBD2. The DNA end lines up better with TRBJ2-1; the J call may be wrong. CDR3 size: 14 residues. Germline-derived CDR1 and CDR2 are DFQATT and SNEGSKA (reference sequence). CDR3 sequence: CSAELSGGLNEQFF. CDR3 DNA: TGCAGTGCCGAACTTAGCGGGGGGCTCAATGAGCAGTTCTTC.

This clonotype has more than one count but fewer than ten. V and J are TRBV3-1 and TRBJ2-7, with TRBD1 identical over 10 bases. Trimming removed 1 base from V and 7 bases from J; junction bases left unmatched: 22. CDR1 is LGHDT, CDR2 YNNKEL, per germline (reference sequence). CDR3 length: 20 amino acids. Here the CDR3 reads CASSQGRDRGVRVLREEQYF. In DNA, the CDR3 is TGTGCCAGCAGCCAAGGACGGGACAGGGGAGTGAGGGTCCTACGTGAAGAGCAGTACTTC.

The rearrangement uses TRBV9 and TRBJ2-7; D is undetermined. The V end was cut by 3 bases, the J end by 3 bases, with 4 bases between. CDR3 length equals 11 residues. Germline-derived CDR1 and CDR2 are SGDLS and YYNGEE. CDR3 in DNA: TGTGCCAGCAGCGACCTCTACGAGCAGTACTTC. It yields the protein CASSDLYEQYF.

This clonotype was observed a few times. The chain joins TRBV7-8 to TRBJ2-5; 8 nucleotides match TRBD1. The CDR3 spans 15 residues. The germline CDR1 and CDR2 sequences are SGHVS and FQNEAQ. Losses at the gene ends were 5 bases for V and 1 base for J; bases not matched to a gene: 6. CDR3 in amino acids: CASSPGQALQETQYF. The DNA for the CDR3 is TGTGCCAGCAGCCCGGGACAGGCCCTCCAAGAGACCCAGTACTTC.